Listed below are T cell receptor beta chains from one sample, sequenced in a study of blood T cells in healthy people across ages. From the 5' RACE reads, TCRdb called clonotypes with MiXCR, one entry per CDR3 protein. The table shows approximately 800,000 distinct CDR3 sequences, with approximately 35% occurring only once. Sequencing input: blood. The origin of the receptors is a man younger than 30 in good health. Both conserved end residues are trimmed from each CDR3. The order of the fields is V gene, D gene, clone size, J gene, CDR3 protein. A D gene is named only where the DNA matches it firmly. The listing skips clone size in some rows; elsewhere it reads once, few, many or a size class.

>TRBV3-1|.|.|TRBJ2-7
ASSPGTAHNEQY
>TRBV30|.|.|TRBJ1-1
AWSVGTEAF
>TRBV5-1|.|few|TRBJ2-1
ASSPVPSFPYNEQF
>TRBV10-3|.|.|TRBJ2-5
AIRSDRGETQY
>TRBV7-2|TRBD1|.|TRBJ2-3
ASSQQGAIDTQY
>TRBV5-1|TRBD2|many|TRBJ2-5
ASRRDYHQETQY
>TRBV20-1|.|.|TRBJ2-3
SATGTSTDTQY
>TRBV20-1|.|.|TRBJ1-2
SASPRARGPNYGYT
>TRBV6-6|TRBD1|few|TRBJ1-5
ASSYTGGRDQPQH
>TRBV27|TRBD2|.|TRBJ2-1
ASSILTAGGAHNEQF
>TRBV11-3|.|few|TRBJ2-5
ASSATAQETQY
>TRBV6-5|.|.|TRBJ2-6
ASSSNRQDSGANVLT
>TRBV6-5|.|.|TRBJ1-4
ASSLTANNEKLF
>TRBV7-2|TRBD2|few|TRBJ2-3
ASSTKRGPSTDTQY
>TRBV4-3|.|.|TRBJ2-5
ASSQAEDGETQY
>TRBV21-1|.|.|TRBJ2-1
ASTVNRNEQF
>TRBV18|.|.|TRBJ2-3
ASSPTSEYPSTDTQY
>TRBV12-3/TRBV12-4|.|.|TRBJ2-5
ASSASPGTYNEQY
>TRBV7-6|TRBD1|few|TRBJ1-4
ASSSQGAANEKLF
>TRBV6-5|TRBD2|many|TRBJ2-1
ASSLSGGPYNEQF
>TRBV15|.|few|TRBJ2-3
ATSREGGRTDTQY
>TRBV7-2|.|few|.
ASSIEGSYGSYNEQY
>TRBV21-1|.|many|TRBJ2-3
ASSPVLTDTQY
>TRBV5-1|.|once|TRBJ1-4
ASSSGSGEKLF
>TRBV3-1|.|.|TRBJ2-7
ASSQDSTGVWKQY
>TRBV4-1|.|.|TRBJ1-2
ASSQDWGDSYYGYT
>TRBV30|.|.|TRBJ2-1
AWSGAGEQF
>TRBV20-1|.|.|TRBJ1-1
SIRGNGGTEAF
>TRBV2|.|.|TRBJ2-1
ASSAGGATRGF
>TRBV7-6|.|few|TRBJ2-7
ASSLGLLSEQY
>TRBV7-2|.|many|TRBJ2-3
ASSFRGQVTDTQY
>TRBV25-1|.|.|TRBJ1-1
ASSAYGSNTEAF
>TRBV6-5|TRBD2|.|TRBJ2-1
ASSSDQGGGNYNEQF
>TRBV5-1|TRBD1|.|TRBJ2-4
ASSFGQGGKNIQY
>TRBV10-3|TRBD2|.|TRBJ2-7
AISPSGGPNYEQY
>TRBV5-1|.|.|TRBJ1-4
ASAELQGNEKLF
>TRBV20-1|.|.|TRBJ1-5
SARGRPADQPQH
>TRBV10-3|.|.|TRBJ1-1
AISAGVKANTEAF
>TRBV6-2/TRBV6-3|.|few|TRBJ2-1
ASSYGLANNNEQF
>TRBV12-3/TRBV12-4|.|few|TRBJ2-6
ASSFGPQASGANVLT
>TRBV7-3|TRBD1|.|TRBJ2-7
ASSKPGQGNKGEQY
>TRBV10-3|.|many|TRBJ2-3
AVRADRRTDTQY
>TRBV27|.|.|TRBJ1-6
ASTARIPGPSRGSPLH
>TRBV9|TRBD1|.|TRBJ1-1
ASSVEAGGNEAF
>TRBV4-2|.|many|TRBJ2-7
ASSQDGYYEQY
>TRBV20-1|.|few|TRBJ1-4
SARPTGTQNEKLF
>TRBV12-3/TRBV12-4|.|many|TRBJ2-5
ASSFQGLQETQY
>TRBV6-2/TRBV6-3|.|few|TRBJ2-5
ASSYSQGRETQY
>TRBV20-1|.|.|TRBJ2-5
SAPLREQY
>TRBV7-9|TRBD1|.|TRBJ2-7
ASSLTDDRGIYEQY
>TRBV7-3|TRBD2|.|TRBJ2-1
ASSLNGGGRNEQF
>TRBV20-1|.|.|.
SARDPRGGLNEQY
>TRBV7-9|.|.|TRBJ1-2
ASSPPGADYYGYT
>TRBV25-1|TRBD1|few|TRBJ1-4
ASSDPDRGRTNEKLF
>TRBV4-2|.|.|TRBJ2-1
ASSQVGGNEQF
>TRBV7-2|TRBD1|.|TRBJ2-3
ASPDPGQVGADTQY
>TRBV5-6|.|few|TRBJ2-5
ASSPEVASRETQY